This TCR beta chain was captured by sequencing in a study of blood T cell repertoires in COVID-19. Sequencing used immunoSEQ multiplex PCR; TCRdb keeps in-frame clones, though not all of them. Among 150,000 to 200,000 clones, 80% to 85% were seen once, and the ten largest hold around 7.3%. CDR1 GTSNPN and CDR2 SVGIG come from the germline V gene (reference sequence). This CDR3 contains 18 residues. Trimming left V 0 bases short and J 2 bases short, with 22 bases between. The receptor was isolated from a woman aged 65 to 85 with COVID-19, enrolled during active disease. The chain joins TRBV30 to TRBJ1-2; no clear D gene. The specimen sequenced was peripheral blood. CDR3 DNA: TGTGCCTGGAGTGTAGGTGGAGAGCTACCCACCCTAAACTATGGCTACACCTTC. This translates into CAWSVGGELPTLNYGYTF.